This T cell receptor (beta chain) comes out of a study of blood T cell repertoires in COVID-19. In the study overall: COVID-19 samples collected from the United States, Italy and Spain covered acute and convalescent phases. The cDNA or gDNA used as material had been derived from T cells, B-cell-depleted T cells, or PBMCs.

Profiling relied on immunoSEQ multiplex PCR, and the TCRdb table lists in-frame clones only, not all of them. The sample lists some 120,000 clones, just under 80% occurring once. Germline V gene lookup returns CDR1 SGHTA and CDR2 FQGNSA. The V segment lost 7 bases and the J segment 5 bases; nucleotides outside the gene matches: 11. The CDR3 is 15 amino acids. The rearrangement joins TRBV7-2 to TRBJ2-5; 9 bases are shared with TRBD2. This TCR was recovered from a human donor in a cohort sampled during active COVID-19. The sequenced sample consisted of peripheral blood. The CDR3 region is CASTSQAGGGETQYF. The DNA for the CDR3 is TGTGCCAGCACCTCACAAGCGGGGGGCGGCGAGACCCAGTACTTC.